The 2 T cell receptor beta chains presented below share a single source sample, sequenced in a study of graft-versus-host responses after intestinal transplantation (dated by TCRdb to about 2021). Taken with the paper, the label for time point translates to: cells obtained before transplantation from donor or recipient. What these receptors recognize is not known. Library method: the immunoSEQ multiplex PCR assay. TCRdb holds this immuneACCESS table with in-frame rearrangements only. Some clones are missing; in checked studies, unresolved V genes explain under half, and the rest has no known cause. Here the sample has about 110,000 clones; approximately 93% occur a single time. More than 0.95% of the sample comes from the top ten. The source was unstimulated CD8+ T cells sorted from spleen or lymph node cells, collected before transplant. Receptor source: a human donor who was the organ donor for an intestinal transplant.

This sequence joins TRBV29-1 and TRBJ2-1; tentatively, D is TRBD1 (5 bases). This CDR3 is built from 16 residues. The V end was cut by 0 bases, the J end by 4 bases, with 16 bases between. Germline values: CDR1 SQVTM, CDR2 ANQGSEA. The CDR3 here is CSVEEAGWSNYNEQFF. In nucleotides, the CDR3 is TGCAGCGTTGAAGAAGCAGGGTGGTCAAATTACAATGAGCAGTTCTTC.

The chain joins TRBV27 to TRBJ1-1; D is undetermined. The CDR3 is 15 amino acids. Germline loops: CDR1 MNHEY, CDR2 SMNVEV (reference sequence). With 4 bases removed from V and 6 bases from J, the gap between germline ends came to 18 bases. DNA of the CDR3: TGTGCCAGCAGTTCACCCCTGACTGGTACCCCTGAAGCTTTCTTT. It yields the protein CASSSPLTGTPEAFF.